A selection of T cell receptor beta chains follows, all from one sample in a study of blood T cell repertoires in COVID-19. The table came from immunoSEQ multiplex PCR; TCRdb's copy has only in-frame clones and leaves some out. The data hold about 270,000 clones, with approximately 90% observed a single time. Sequencing was done on a sample of PBMCs or T cells enriched from blood (not recorded which). These receptors were obtained from a woman aged 40 to 50 with acute COVID-19. The CDR3 runs from the conserved cysteine through the conserved F or W. D genes are given only for firm matches. The listing skips clone size in some rows; elsewhere it reads once, few, many or a size class.

j_call d_call clone_size v_call cdr3_nt cdr3_aa
TRBJ1-6 NA NA TRBV12-3/TRBV12-4 TGTGCCAGCAGTCCCGGAGGGTGGACACCCCTCCACTTT CASSPGGWTPLHF
TRBJ1-4 NA NA TRBV5-1 TGCGCCAGCAGCTTGGGAATGGGAGGGGTCAATGAAAAACTGTTTTTT CASSLGMGGVNEKLFF
TRBJ2-7 TRBD1 few TRBV7-2 TGTGCCAGCGGACCGGGACAGGGGTCCTACGAGCAGTACTTC CASGPGQGSYEQYF
TRBJ1-2 TRBD1 NA TRBV19 TGTGCCAGTACCCCGACAGGGGACGCCTATGGCTACACCTTC CASTPTGDAYGYTF
TRBJ1-1 TRBD1 NA TRBV11-1 TGTGCCAGCAGCTTAGTCGGGACAGGGGGACGCGCTTTCTTT CASSLVGTGGRAFF
TRBJ1-2 NA once TRBV24-1 TGTGCTACCTGGACAACTAACTATGGCTACACCTTC CATWTTNYGYTF
TRBJ1-2 NA NA TRBV18 TGTGCCAGCTCACCAAACAGGGACACCTATGGCTACACCTTC CASSPNRDTYGYTF
TRBJ1-5 TRBD1 NA TRBV19 TGTGCCAGTAGTAAGTCGACAGGGACCCGCAATCAGCCCCAGCATTTT CASSKSTGTRNQPQHF
TRBJ1-2 NA NA TRBV5-1 TGCGCCAGCAGCTTCGGGGGAGACTATGGCTACACCTTC CASSFGGDYGYTF
TRBJ1-3 NA NA TRBV7-9 TGTGCCAGCAGGCAGGCGGGTCATAAAGCAACTGGAAACACCATATATTTT CASRQAGHKATGNTIYF
TRBJ2-1 TRBD2 once TRBV7-6 TGTGCCAGCAGCTTGGGTGGGAGCGGGAGGCCGCGGAATGAGCAGTTCTTC CASSLGGSGRPRNEQFF
TRBJ2-1 TRBD2 NA TRBV10-3 TGTGCCATCAGTGGAAACCTGGGACTAGGGAAGAACAATGAGCAGTTCTTC CAISGNLGLGKNNEQFF
TRBJ1-2 TRBD1 NA TRBV3-1/TRBV3-2 TGTGCCAGCAGCTTAGCAGGGGGTGGCTACACCTTC CASSLAGGGYTF
TRBJ1-2 TRBD1 NA TRBV7-2 TGTGCCAGCAGCCCTTACCAGGGGGCCTCTGGCTACACCTTC CASSPYQGASGYTF
TRBJ1-6 NA once TRBV30 TGTGCCTGGAGAGCCACGAGCTCCTATAATTCACCCCTCCACTTT CAWRATSSYNSPLHF
TRBJ2-7 TRBD1 NA TRBV3-1/TRBV3-2 TGTGCCAGCAGCCAAACAGGGGTCGAGCAGTACTTC CASSQTGVEQYF
TRBJ1-5 NA NA TRBV30 TGTGCCTGGACCTCCGGCAGGGGCAATCAGCCCCAGCATTTT CAWTSGRGNQPQHF
TRBJ1-4 TRBD1 NA TRBV13 TGTGCCAGCAGTACCCAGGGGGGCCCTGAAAAACTGTTTTTT CASSTQGGPEKLFF
TRBJ2-1 TRBD1 NA TRBV6-5 TGTGCCAGCAGTTACTCGAGGACAGGGGGAAATGAGCAGTTCTTC CASSYSRTGGNEQFF
TRBJ2-7 TRBD2 NA TRBV7-2 TGTGCCAGCAGCCTATATAGCGGGAGTCACTACGAGCAGTACTTC CASSLYSGSHYEQYF
TRBJ1-2 NA few TRBV28 TGTGCCAGCAGTTTTAAAAATAACTATGGCTACACCTTC CASSFKNNYGYTF
TRBJ1-5 TRBD1 NA TRBV3-1/TRBV3-2 TGTGCCAGCAGCCTCGGACAGGCGATTCAGCCCCAGCATTTT CASSLGQAIQPQHF
TRBJ2-1 TRBD1 NA TRBV7-9 TGTGCCAGCAGCTTATCGTGGCAGGGGGATTGGAATGAGCAGTTCTTC CASSLSWQGDWNEQFF
TRBJ2-5 NA NA TRBV7-3 TGTGCCAGCAGCTTAAATTCTGGACAAAGGCAGACCCAGTACTTC CASSLNSGQRQTQYF
TRBJ2-4 NA few TRBV5-6 TGTGCCAGCAGCCTTACAGGATTCGGTAACATTCAGTACTTC CASSLTGFGNIQYF
TRBJ2-1 NA NA TRBV29-1 TGCAGCTCAAAGCGGGCATCCTACAATGAGCAGTTCTTC CSSKRASYNEQFF
TRBJ1-1 NA NA TRBV7-2 TGTGCCAGCAGCTTAGCGACTATCGGGGCTTTCTTT CASSLATIGAFF
TRBJ2-7 TRBD1 NA TRBV5-6 TGTGCCAGCAGCTCGGACAGGGGAAGGGAGCAGTACTTC CASSSDRGREQYF
TRBJ2-1 TRBD2 few TRBV14 TGTGCCAGCAGCCGCACTAGCGGGAGATTCGATGAGCAGTTCTTC CASSRTSGRFDEQFF
TRBJ2-1 TRBD1 NA TRBV7-9 TGTGCCAGCAGCGCGGGACAGGGGCTCTACAATGAGCAGTTCTTC CASSAGQGLYNEQFF
TRBJ1-6 TRBD1 NA TRBV2 TGTGCCAGCCTCAATGGTAGACAGGGCCTAAATAATTCACCCCTCCACTTT CASLNGRQGLNNSPLHF